These 10 T cell receptor beta chains came from one sample sequenced in a study of CXCR3-negative and CXCR3-positive naive CD8 T cells. The method, 5' RACE with UMI labels, was used to prepare the TRB cDNA libraries. TCRdb reprocessed the 5' RACE reads and reports one entry per CDR3 protein, with no DNA. Its listing shows 38,000 or so distinct CDR3 sequences. Material for sequencing was naive CXCR3- CD8+ T cells from blood. Subset specified: CD45RO-CCR7+CD27+CD95- naive CD8+ T cells lacking CXCR3 (TNR3-). The receptors were sampled from a human donor in good health. Some clones in this sample may be carry-over from other donors' samples.

V and J are TRBV5-1 and TRBJ2-7. Germline CDR1 and CDR2: SGHRS and YFSETQ. This CDR3 is built from 16 residues. CDR3 loop: CASSLVGEQRAYEQYF.

This clonotype is identified as medium-sized from frequency. V is TRBV2 and J is TRBJ2-5; TCRdb reports TRBD1, a call that lacks DNA to check it against. The CDR3 has 15 amino acids. The germline CDR1 and CDR2 sequences are SNHLY and FYNNEI. CDR3: CASRSWGEWGETQYF.

The rearrangement uses TRBV28 and TRBJ2-5. CDR1 is MDHEN, CDR2 SYDVKM, per germline. The CDR3 covers 15 residues. CDR3 loop: CASSSSGLEPETQYF.

The chain has TRBV29-1 and TRBJ2-7. The CDR3 length is 11 residues. Germline loops: CDR1 SQVTM, CDR2 ANQGSEA. CDR3: CSVGRAYEQYF.

The chain combines TRBV6-6 with TRBJ2-1; TCRdb outputs TRBD2, but without DNA this stays unchecked. Germline V gene data show CDR1 as MNHNY and CDR2 as SVGAGI (reference sequence). The CDR3 contains 15 residues. The CDR3 is CASSWTSGGWNEQFF.

The rearrangement joins TRBV14 to TRBJ2-7. Germline V CDR1 and CDR2: SGHDN, FVKESK. This CDR3 contains 12 residues. The CDR3 loop is CASSLMIDEQYF.

The chain combines TRBV2 with TRBJ2-7; the TRBD2 assignment by TCRdb is unverifiable without DNA. From germline, CDR1 is SNHLY and CDR2 FYNNEI. This CDR3 region has 16 residues. CDR3 region: CASSHIGQGGPSEQYF.

This rearrangement joins TRBV5-1 to TRBJ2-5; absent DNA, TCRdb's TRBD2 call cannot be checked. Germline values: CDR1 SGHRS, CDR2 YFSETQ. This CDR3 has 17 amino acids. The CDR3 reads CASSPGLAEKYQETQYF.

The chain uses TRBV7-2 and TRBJ2-3; TCRdb returns TRBD2, unconfirmable since there is no DNA. The CDR3 length is 19 residues. CDR1 is SGHTA and CDR2 is FQGNSA in the germline V gene. CDR3: CASSPKREERGLTTDTPYF.

V and J are TRBV20-1 and TRBJ2-7; no DNA is available, so the TRBD1 call from TCRdb remains unchecked. The CDR3 is 13 amino acids. CDR1 is DFQATT and CDR2 is SNEGSKA in the germline V gene (reference sequence). CDR3 sequence reads: CSARGGEVYEQYF.